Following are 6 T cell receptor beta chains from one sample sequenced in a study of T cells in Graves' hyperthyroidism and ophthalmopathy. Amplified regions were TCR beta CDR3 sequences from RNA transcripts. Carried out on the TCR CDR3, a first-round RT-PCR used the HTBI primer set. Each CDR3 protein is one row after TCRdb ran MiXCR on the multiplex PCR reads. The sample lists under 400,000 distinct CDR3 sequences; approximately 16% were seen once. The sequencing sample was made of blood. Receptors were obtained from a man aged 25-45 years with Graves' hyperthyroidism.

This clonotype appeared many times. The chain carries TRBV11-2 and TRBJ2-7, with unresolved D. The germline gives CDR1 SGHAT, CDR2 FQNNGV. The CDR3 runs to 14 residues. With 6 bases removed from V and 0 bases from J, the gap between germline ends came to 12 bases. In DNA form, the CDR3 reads TGTGCCAGCAGATCAGACCCCTACTCCTACGAGCAGTACTTC. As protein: CASRSDPYSYEQYF.

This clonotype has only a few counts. The CDR3 protein is CSASYNQGFGANVLTF. Written as DNA, the CDR3 is TGCAGTGCTAGTTACAACCAGGGGTTCGGGGCCAACGTCCTGACTTTC. The chain recombines TRBV20-1 with TRBJ2-6, with D possibly TRBD1 on 6 matching bases. Germline V gene lookup returns CDR1 DFQATT and CDR2 SNEGSKA (reference sequence). This CDR3 is 16 amino acids long. V lost 3 bases and J lost 4, with 16 bases in between.

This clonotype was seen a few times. This CDR3 reads CASSSGFGTEAFF. CDR3 DNA: TGTGCCAGCAGCTCAGGGTTTGGCACTGAAGCTTTCTTT. V gene TRBV7-2 combines with J gene TRBJ1-1; possible D gene TRBD1, 5 bases. The germline gives CDR1 SGHTA, CDR2 FQGNSA. The CDR3 spans 13 residues. V was pared by 4 bases and J by 4 bases, with 10 bases between.

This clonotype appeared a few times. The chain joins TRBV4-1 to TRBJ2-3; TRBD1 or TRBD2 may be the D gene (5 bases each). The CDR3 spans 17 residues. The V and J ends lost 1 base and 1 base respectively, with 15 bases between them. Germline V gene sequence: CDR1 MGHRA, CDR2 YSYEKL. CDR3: CASSQVEEVGRTDTQYF. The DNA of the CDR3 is TGCGCCAGCAGCCAAGTGGAGGAAGTGGGGCGCACAGATACGCAGTATTTT.

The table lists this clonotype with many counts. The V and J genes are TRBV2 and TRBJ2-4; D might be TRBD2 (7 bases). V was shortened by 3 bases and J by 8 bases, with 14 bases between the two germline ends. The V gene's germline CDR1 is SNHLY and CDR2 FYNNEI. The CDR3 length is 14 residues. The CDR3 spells CASSDTGGGDIQYF. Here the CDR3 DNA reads TGTGCCAGCAGTGATACGGGGGGCGGGGACATTCAGTACTTC.

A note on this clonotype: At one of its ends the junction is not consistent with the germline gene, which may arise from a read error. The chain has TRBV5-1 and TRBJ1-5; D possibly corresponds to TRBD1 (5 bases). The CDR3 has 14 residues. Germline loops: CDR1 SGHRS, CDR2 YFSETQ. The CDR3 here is CASSSGDEGQPLHF. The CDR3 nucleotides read TGCGCCAGCAGCTCGGGGGACGAGGGTCAGCCCCTGCATTTT. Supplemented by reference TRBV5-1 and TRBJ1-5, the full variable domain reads KAGVTQTPRYLIKTRGQQVTLSCSPISGHRSVSWYQQTPGQGLQFLFEYFSETQRNKGNFPGRFSGRQFSNSRSEMNVSTLELGDSALYLCASSSGDEGQPLHFGDGTRLSIL.